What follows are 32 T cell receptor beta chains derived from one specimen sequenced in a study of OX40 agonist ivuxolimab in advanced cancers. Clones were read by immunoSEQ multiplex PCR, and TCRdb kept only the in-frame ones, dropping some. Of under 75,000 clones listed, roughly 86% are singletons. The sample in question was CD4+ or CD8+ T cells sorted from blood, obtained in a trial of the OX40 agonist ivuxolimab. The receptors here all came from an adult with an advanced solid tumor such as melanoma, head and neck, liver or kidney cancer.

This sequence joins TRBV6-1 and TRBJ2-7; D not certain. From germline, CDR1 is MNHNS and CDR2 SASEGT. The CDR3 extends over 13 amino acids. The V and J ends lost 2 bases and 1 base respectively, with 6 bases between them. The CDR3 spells CASSEQQSYEQYF. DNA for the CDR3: TGTGCCAGCAGTGAACAACAGTCCTACGAGCAGTACTTC.

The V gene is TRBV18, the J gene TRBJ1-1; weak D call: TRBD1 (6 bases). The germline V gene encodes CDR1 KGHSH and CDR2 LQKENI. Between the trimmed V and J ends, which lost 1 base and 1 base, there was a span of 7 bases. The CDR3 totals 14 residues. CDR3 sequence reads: CASSPQQGNTEAFF. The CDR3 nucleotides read TGTGCCAGCTCACCACAACAGGGGAACACTGAAGCTTTCTTT.

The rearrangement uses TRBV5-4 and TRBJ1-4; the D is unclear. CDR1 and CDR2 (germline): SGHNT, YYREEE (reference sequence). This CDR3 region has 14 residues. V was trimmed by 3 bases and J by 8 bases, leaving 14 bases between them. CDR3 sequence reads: CASSSGRPGEKLFF. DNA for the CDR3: TGTGCCAGCAGCTCTGGACGGCCCGGGGAAAAACTGTTTTTT.

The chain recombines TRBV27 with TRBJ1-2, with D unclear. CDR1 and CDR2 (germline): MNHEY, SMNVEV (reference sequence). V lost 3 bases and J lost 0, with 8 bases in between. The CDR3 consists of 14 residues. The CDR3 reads CASSFRPANYGYTF. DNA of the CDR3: TGTGCCAGCAGTTTCAGGCCTGCTAACTATGGCTACACCTTC.

CDR3 amino acids: CASSLPGGRSMQPQHF. CDR3 nucleotides: TGCGCCAGCAGCCTACCCGGGGGGCGTTCGATGCAGCCCCAGCATTTT. The V call is TRBV5-1, the J call TRBJ1-5; TRBD1 is a possible D gene (6 bases). V lost 4 bases and J lost 7, with 21 bases in between. CDR3 length equals 16 residues. The V gene's germline CDR1 is SGHRS and CDR2 YFSETQ.

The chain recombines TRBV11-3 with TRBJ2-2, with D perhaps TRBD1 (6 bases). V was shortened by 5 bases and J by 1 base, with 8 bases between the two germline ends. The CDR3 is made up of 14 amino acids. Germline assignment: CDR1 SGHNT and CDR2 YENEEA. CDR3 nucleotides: TGTGCCAGCAGCGTGGGACAGAACACCGGGGAGCTGTTTTTT. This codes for CASSVGQNTGELFF.

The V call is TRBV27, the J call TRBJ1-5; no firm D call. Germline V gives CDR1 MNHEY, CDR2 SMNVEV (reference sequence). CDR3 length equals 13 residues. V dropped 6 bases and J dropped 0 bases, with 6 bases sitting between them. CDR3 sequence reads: CASRQYSNQPQHF. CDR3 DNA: TGTGCCAGCAGGCAGTATAGCAATCAGCCCCAGCATTTT.

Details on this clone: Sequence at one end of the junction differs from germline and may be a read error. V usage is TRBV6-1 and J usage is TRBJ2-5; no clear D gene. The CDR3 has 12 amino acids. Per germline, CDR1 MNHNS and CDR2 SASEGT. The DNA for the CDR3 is TGTGCCAGCAGTGAAGCGAAATCTACCTTAGACTTC. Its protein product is CASSEAKSTLDF.

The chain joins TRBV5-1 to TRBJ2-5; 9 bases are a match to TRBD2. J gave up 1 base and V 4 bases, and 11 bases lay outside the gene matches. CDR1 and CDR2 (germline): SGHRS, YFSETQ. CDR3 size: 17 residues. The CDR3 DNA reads TGCGCCAGCAGCAAGGGGGCTAGCGGGACTTCCCAAGAGACCCAGTACTTC. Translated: CASSKGASGTSQETQYF.

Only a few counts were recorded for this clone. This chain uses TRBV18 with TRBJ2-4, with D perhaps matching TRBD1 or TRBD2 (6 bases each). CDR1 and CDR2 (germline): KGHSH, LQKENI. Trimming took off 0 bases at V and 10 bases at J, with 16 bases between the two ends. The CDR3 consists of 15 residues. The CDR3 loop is CASSPPEGGSRIQYF. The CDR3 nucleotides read TGTGCCAGCTCACCACCGGAAGGGGGGTCACGGATTCAGTACTTC.

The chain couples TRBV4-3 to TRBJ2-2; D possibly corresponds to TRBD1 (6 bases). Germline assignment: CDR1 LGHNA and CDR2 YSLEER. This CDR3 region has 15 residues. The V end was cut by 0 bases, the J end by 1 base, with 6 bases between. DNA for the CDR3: TGCGCCAGCAGCCAAGACAGGGGGAACACCGGGGAGCTGTTTTTT. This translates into CASSQDRGNTGELFF.

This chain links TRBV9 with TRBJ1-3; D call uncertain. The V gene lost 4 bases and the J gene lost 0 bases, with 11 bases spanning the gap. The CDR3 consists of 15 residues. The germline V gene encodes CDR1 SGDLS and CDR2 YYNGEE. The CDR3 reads CASSTRPSSGNTIYF. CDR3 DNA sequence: TGTGCCAGCAGCACCCGACCCAGCTCTGGAAACACCATATATTTT.

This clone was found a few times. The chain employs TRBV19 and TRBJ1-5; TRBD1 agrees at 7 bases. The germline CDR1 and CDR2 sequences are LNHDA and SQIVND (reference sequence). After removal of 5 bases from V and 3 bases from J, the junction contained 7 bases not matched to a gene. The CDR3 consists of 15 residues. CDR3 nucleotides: TGTGCCAGTAGTCCCGACAGGGTGCCCAATCAGCCCCAGCATTTT. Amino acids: CASSPDRVPNQPQHF. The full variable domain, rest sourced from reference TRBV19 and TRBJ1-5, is DGGITQSPKYLFRKEGQNVTLSCEQNLNHDAMYWYRQDPGQGLRLIYYSQIVNDFQKGDIAEGYSVSREKKESFPLTVTSAQKNPTAFYLCASSPDRVPNQPQHFGDGTRLSIL.

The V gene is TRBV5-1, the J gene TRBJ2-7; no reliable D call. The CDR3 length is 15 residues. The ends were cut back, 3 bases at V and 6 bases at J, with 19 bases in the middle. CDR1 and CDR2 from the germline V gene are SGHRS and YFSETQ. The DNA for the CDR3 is TGCGCCAGCAGCTCGATGACGCGAAGGGATGGCGAGCAGTACTTC. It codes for CASSSMTRRDGEQYF.

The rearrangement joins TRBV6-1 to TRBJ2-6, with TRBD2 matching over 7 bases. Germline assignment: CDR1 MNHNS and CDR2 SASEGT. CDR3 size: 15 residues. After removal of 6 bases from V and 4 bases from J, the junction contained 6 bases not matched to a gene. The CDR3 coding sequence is TGTGCCAGCAGGGGAGGGGCGCCCGGGGCCAACGTCCTGACTTTC. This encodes CASRGGAPGANVLTF.

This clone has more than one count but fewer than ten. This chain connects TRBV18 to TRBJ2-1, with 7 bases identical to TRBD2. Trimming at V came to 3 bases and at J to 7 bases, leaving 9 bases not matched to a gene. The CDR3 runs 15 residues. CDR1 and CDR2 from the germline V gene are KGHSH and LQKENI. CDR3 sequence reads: CASSPYNGGGNEQFF. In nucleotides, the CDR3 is TGTGCCAGCTCACCGTACAATGGCGGGGGTAATGAGCAGTTCTTC.

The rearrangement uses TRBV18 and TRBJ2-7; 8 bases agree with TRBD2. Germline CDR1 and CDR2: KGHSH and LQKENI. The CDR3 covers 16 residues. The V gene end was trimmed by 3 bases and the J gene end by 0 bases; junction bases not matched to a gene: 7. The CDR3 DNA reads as TGTGCCAGCTCACCCAGACTAGCGCAGAGCTCCTACGAGCAGTACTTC. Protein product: CASSPRLAQSSYEQYF. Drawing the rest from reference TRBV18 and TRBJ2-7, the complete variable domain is NAGVMQNPRHLVRRRGQEARLRCSPMKGHSHVYWYRQLPEEGLKFMVYLQKENIIDESGMPKERFSAEFPKEGPSILRIQQVVRGDSAAYFCASSPRLAQSSYEQYFGPGTRLTVT.

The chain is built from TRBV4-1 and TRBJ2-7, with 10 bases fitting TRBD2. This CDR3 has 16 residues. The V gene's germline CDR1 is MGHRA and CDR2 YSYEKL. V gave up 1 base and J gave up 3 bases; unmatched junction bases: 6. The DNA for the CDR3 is TGCGCCAGCAGCCAAGCCGGGACTAGCGAATACTACGAGCAGTACTTC. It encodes CASSQAGTSEYYEQYF.

The CDR3 nucleotides read TGCGCCAGCAGTGTCCTAGCGGGGCACACAGATACGCAGTATTTT. It codes for CASSVLAGHTDTQYF. The chain is built from TRBV10-2 and TRBJ2-3, with 9 bases aligning to TRBD2. The V gene end was trimmed by 4 bases and the J gene end by 2 bases; junction bases not matched to a gene: 4. Germline CDR1 and CDR2: WSHSY and SAAADI. The CDR3 has 15 residues.

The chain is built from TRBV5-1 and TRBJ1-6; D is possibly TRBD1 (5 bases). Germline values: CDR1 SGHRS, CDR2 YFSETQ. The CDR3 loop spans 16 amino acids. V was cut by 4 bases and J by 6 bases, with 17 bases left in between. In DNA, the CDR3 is TGCGCCAGCAGCATGTGGGGACCGCAATCTAATTCACCCCTCCACTTT. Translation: CASSMWGPQSNSPLHF.

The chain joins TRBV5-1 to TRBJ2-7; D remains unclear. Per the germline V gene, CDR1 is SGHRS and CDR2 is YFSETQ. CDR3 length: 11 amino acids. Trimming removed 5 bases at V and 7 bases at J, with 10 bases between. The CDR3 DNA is TGCGCCAGCAGGAGAACAGAGGAGCAGTACTTC. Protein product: CASRRTEEQYF. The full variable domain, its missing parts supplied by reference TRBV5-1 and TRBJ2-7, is KAGVTQTPRYLIKTRGQQVTLSCSPISGHRSVSWYQQTPGQGLQFLFEYFSETQRNKGNFPGRFSGRQFSNSRSEMNVSTLELGDSALYLCASRRTEEQYFGPGTRLTVT.

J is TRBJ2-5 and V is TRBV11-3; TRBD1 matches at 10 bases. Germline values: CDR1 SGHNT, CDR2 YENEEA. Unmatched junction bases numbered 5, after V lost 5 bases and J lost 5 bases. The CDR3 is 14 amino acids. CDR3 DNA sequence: TGTGCCAGCAGCCGACAGGGGGCGCGGGAGACCCAGTACTTC. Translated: CASSRQGARETQYF.

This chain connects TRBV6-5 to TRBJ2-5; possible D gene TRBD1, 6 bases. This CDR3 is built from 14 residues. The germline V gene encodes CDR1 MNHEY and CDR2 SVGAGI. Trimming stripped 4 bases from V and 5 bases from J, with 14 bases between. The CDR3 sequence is CASSSLGGRETQYF. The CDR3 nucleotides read TGTGCCAGCAGTTCCCTAGGGGGTCGGGAGACCCAGTACTTC.

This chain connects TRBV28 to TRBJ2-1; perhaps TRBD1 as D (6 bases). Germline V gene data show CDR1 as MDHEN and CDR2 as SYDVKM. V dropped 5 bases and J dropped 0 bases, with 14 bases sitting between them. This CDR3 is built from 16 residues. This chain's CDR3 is CASSRLKGDSYNEQFF. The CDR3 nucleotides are TGTGCCAGCAGTAGGCTTAAGGGGGACTCCTACAATGAGCAGTTCTTC.

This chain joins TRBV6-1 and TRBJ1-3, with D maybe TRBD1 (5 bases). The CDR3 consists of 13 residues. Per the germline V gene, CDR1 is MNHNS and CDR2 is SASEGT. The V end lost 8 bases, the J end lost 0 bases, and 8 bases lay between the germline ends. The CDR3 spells CASWGISGNTIYF. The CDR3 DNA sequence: TGTGCCAGCTGGGGGATCTCTGGAAACACCATATATTTT.

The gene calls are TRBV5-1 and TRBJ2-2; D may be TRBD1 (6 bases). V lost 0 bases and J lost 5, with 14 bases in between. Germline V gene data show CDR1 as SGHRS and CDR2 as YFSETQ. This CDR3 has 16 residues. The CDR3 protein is CASSLEPGGRTGELFF. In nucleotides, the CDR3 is TGCGCCAGCAGCTTGGAGCCTGGGGGCAGGACCGGGGAGCTGTTTTTT. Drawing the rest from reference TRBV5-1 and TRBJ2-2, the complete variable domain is KAGVTQTPRYLIKTRGQQVTLSCSPISGHRSVSWYQQTPGQGLQFLFEYFSETQRNKGNFPGRFSGRQFSNSRSEMNVSTLELGDSALYLCASSLEPGGRTGELFFGEGSRLTVL.

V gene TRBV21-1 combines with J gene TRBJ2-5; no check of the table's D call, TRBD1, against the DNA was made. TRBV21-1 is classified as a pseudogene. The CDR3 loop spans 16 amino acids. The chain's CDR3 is CASSKVVGGLQETQYF. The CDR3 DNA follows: TGTGCCAGCAGCAAAGTAGTTGGGGGCCTGCAAGAGACCCAGTACTTC.

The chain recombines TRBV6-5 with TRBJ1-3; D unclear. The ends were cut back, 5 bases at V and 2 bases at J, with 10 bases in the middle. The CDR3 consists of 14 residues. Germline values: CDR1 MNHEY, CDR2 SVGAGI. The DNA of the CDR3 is TGTGCCAGCAGTCCCACAAAGACTGGAAACACCATATATTTT. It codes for CASSPTKTGNTIYF.

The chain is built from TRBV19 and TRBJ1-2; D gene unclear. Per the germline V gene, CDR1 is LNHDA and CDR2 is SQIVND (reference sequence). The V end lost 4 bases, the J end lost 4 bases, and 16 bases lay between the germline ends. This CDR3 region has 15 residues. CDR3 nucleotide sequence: TGTGCCAGTAGTAAACCCTGGGCAGGACCCTATGGCTACACCTTC. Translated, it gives CASSKPWAGPYGYTF.

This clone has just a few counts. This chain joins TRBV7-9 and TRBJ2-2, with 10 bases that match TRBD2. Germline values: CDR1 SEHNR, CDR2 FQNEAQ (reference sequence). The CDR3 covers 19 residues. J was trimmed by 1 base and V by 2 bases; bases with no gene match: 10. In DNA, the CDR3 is TGTGCCAGCAGCTTATCCCTTATAGCGGGAGGCCTGAACACCGGGGAGCTGTTTTTT. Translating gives CASSLSLIAGGLNTGELFF.

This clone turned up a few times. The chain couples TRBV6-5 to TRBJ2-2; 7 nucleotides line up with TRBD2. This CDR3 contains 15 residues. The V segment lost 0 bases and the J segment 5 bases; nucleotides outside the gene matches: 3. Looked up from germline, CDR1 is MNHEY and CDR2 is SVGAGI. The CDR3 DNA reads TGTGCCAGCAGTTACTCTGTGGGAGGGACCGGGGAGCTGTTTTTT. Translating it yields CASSYSVGGTGELFF.

The CDR3 sequence: CASSELVGARNTDTQYF. The CDR3 DNA is TGTGCCAGCAGTGAATTGGTGGGGGCTAGGAACACAGATACGCAGTATTTT. This chain joins TRBV6-1 and TRBJ2-3; weak D call: TRBD1 (6 bases). Trimming cost V 2 bases and J 2 bases, with 17 bases left between them. From germline, CDR1 is MNHNS and CDR2 SASEGT. This CDR3 has 17 residues.